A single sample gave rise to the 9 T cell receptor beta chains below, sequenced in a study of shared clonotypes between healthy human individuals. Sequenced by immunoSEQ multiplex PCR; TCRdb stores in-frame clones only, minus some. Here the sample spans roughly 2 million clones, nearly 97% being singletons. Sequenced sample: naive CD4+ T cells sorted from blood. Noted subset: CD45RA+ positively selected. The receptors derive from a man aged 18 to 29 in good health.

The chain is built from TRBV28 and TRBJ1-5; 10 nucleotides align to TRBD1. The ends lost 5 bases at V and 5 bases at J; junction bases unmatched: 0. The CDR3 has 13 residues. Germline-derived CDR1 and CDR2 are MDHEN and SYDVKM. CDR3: CASSGQGDQPQHF. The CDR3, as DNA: TGTGCCAGCAGTGGACAGGGGGATCAGCCCCAGCATTTT.

This CDR3 is CASSYLGGSPETQYF. Here the CDR3 DNA reads TGTGCCAGCAGTTACCTAGGGGGGTCCCCGGAGACCCAGTACTTC. The chain is built from TRBV6-6 and TRBJ2-5; D tentatively reads TRBD1 or TRBD2 (6 bases each). CDR1 and CDR2 (germline): MNHNY, SVGAGI (reference sequence). The CDR3 is made up of 15 amino acids. The V end was cut by 2 bases, the J end by 5 bases, with 15 bases between.

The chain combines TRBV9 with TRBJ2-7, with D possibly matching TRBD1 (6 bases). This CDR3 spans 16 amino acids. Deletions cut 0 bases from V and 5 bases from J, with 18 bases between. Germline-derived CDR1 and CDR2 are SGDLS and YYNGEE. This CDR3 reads CASSVGGRKGQHEQYF. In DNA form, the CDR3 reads TGTGCCAGCAGCGTAGGGGGGAGAAAGGGACAACACGAGCAGTACTTC.

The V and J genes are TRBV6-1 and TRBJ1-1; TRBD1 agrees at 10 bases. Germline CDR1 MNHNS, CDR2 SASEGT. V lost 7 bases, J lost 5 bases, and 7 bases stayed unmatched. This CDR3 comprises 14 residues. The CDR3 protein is CASTDGQGGTEAFF. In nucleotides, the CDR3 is TGTGCCAGCACTGACGGACAGGGGGGAACTGAAGCTTTCTTT.

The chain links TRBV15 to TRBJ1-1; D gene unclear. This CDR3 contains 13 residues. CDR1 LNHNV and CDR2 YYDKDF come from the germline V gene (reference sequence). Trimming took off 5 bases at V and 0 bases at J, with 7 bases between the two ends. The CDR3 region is CATSVKMNTEAFF. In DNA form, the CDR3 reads TGTGCCACCAGCGTCAAGATGAACACTGAAGCTTTCTTT.

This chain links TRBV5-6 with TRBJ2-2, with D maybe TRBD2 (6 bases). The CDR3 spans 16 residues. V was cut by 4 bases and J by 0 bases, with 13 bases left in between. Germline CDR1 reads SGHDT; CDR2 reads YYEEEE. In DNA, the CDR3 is TGTGCCAGCAGCCCATTGGGACTCGCGAACACCGGGGAGCTGTTTTTT. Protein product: CASSPLGLANTGELFF. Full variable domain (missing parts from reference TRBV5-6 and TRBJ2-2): DAGVTQSPTHLIKTRGQQVTLRCSPKSGHDTVSWYQQALGQGPQFIFQYYEEEERQRGNFPDRFSGHQFPNYSSELNVNALLLGDSALYLCASSPLGLANTGELFFGEGSRLTVL.

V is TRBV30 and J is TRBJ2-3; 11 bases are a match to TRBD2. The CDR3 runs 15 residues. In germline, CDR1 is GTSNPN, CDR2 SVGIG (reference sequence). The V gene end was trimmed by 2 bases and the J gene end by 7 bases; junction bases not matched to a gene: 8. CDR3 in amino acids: CAWSSLAGGRHTQYF. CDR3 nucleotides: TGTGCCTGGAGTTCATTAGCGGGGGGGCGGCATACGCAGTATTTT.

Here the CDR3 reads CAITPREGLYEQYF. The CDR3 coding sequence is TGTGCCATCACCCCGCGGGAGGGCCTCTACGAGCAGTACTTC. The chain links TRBV10-3 to TRBJ2-7, with 9 bases aligning to TRBD2. V gave up 7 bases and J gave up 3 bases; unmatched junction bases: 7. The germline gives CDR1 ENHRY, CDR2 SYGVKD. The CDR3 extends over 14 amino acids.

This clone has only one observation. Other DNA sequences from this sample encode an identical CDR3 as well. For the CDR3, the DNA is TGTGCCAGCAGTGAAGTCGGAGATACGCAGTATTTT. Translation gives CASSEVGDTQYF. The rearrangement links TRBV6-1 to TRBJ2-3; D ambiguous. There are 12 residues in the CDR3. The germline CDR1 and CDR2 sequences are MNHNS and SASEGT. V lost 1 base and J lost 5, with 4 bases in between.